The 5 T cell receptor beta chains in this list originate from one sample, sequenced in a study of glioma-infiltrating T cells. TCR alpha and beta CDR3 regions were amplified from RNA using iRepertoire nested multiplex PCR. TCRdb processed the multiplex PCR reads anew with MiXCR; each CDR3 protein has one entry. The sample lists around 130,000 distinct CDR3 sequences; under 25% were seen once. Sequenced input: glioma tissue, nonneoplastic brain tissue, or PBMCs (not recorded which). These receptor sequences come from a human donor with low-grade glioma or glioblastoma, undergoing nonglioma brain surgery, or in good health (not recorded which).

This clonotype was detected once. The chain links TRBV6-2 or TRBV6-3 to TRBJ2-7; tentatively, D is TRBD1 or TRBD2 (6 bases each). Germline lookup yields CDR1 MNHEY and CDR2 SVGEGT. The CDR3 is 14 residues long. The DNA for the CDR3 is TGTGCCAGCAGTCCGGGGGCATGGGAATACGAGCGGTACGTC. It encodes CASSPGAWEYERYV.

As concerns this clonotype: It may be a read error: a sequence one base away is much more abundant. The CDR3 region is CSASETCYTF. DNA of the CDR3: TGCAGTGCTAGTGAGACTTGCTACACCTTC. The rearrangement links TRBV20-1 to TRBJ1-2, with D unresolved. The CDR3 sequence is 10 residues long. Per the germline V gene, CDR1 is DFQATT and CDR2 is SNEGSKA (reference sequence). Trimming pared 3 bases from V and 9 bases from J, leaving 8 bases between.

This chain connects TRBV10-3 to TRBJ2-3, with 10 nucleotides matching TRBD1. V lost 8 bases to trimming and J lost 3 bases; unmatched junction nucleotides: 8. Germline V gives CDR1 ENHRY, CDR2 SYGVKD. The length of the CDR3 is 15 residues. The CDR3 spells CAIGEGQGITDTQYF. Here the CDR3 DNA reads TGTGCCATCGGGGAGGGACAGGGGATTACAGATACGCAGTATTTT.

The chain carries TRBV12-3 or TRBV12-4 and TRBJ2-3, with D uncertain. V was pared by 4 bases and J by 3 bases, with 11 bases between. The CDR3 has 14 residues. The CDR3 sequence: CASSSLPPTDTQYF. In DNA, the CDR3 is TGTGCCAGCAGTTCACTGCCCCCAACAGATACGCAGTATTTT.

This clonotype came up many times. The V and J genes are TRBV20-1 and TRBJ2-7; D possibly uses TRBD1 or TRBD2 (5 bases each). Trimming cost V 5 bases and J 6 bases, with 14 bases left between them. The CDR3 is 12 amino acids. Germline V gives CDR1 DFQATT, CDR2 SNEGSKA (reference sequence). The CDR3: CSAEGTGAEQYV. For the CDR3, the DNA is TGCAGTGCTGAGGGTACTGGGGCCGAGCAGTACGTC.